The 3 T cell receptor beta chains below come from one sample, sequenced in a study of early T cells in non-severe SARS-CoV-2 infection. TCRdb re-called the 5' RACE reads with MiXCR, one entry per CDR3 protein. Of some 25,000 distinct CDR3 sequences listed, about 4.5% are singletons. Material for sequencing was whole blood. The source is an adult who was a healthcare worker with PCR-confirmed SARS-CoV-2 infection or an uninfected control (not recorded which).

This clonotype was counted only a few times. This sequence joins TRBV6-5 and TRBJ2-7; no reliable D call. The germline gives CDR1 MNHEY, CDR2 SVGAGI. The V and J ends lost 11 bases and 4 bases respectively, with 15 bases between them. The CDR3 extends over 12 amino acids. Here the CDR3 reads CASRPLRYEQYF. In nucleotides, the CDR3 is TGTGCCTCTCGCCCTCTCCGGTACGAGCAGTACTTC.

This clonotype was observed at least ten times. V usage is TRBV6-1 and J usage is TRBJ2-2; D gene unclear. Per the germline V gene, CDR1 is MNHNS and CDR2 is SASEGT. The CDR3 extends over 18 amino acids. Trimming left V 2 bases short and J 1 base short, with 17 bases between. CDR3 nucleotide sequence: TGTGCCAGCAGTGAATTGCTCCCTGGGCTAGGGAACACCGGGGAGCTGTTTTTT. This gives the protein CASSELLPGLGNTGELFF.

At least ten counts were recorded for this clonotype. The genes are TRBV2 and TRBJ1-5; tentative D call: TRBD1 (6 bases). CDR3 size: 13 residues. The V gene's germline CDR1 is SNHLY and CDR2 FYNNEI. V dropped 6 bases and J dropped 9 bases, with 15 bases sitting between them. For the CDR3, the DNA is TGTGCCAGCAGCCCCGGACAGACTTTGCCCCAGCATTTT. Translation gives CASSPGQTLPQHF.